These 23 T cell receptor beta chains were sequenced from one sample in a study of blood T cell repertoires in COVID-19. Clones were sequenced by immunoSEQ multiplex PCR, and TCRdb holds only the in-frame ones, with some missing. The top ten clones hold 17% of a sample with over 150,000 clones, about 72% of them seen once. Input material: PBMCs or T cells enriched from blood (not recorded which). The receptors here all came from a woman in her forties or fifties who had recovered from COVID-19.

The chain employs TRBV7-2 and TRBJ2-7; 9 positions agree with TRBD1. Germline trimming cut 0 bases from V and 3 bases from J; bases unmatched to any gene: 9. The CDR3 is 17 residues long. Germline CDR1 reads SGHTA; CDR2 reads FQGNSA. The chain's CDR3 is CASSLARSGQGFYEQYF. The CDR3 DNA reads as TGTGCCAGCAGCTTAGCGCGTTCAGGACAGGGGTTCTACGAGCAGTACTTC.

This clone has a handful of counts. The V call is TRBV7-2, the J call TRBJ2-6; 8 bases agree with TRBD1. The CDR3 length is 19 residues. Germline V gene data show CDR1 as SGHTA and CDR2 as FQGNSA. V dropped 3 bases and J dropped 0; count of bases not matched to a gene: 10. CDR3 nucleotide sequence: TGTGCCAGCAGCTTGACCGGGACAGGAAAGATCTCTGGGGCCAACGTCCTGACTTTC. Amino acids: CASSLTGTGKISGANVLTF.

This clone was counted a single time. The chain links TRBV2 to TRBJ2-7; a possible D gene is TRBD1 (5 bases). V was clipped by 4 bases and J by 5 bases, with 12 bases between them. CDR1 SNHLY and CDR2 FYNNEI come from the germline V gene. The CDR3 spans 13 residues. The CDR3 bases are TGTGCCAGCAGTGGCCAGGGTCTGGACGAGCAGTACTTC. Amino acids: CASSGQGLDEQYF.

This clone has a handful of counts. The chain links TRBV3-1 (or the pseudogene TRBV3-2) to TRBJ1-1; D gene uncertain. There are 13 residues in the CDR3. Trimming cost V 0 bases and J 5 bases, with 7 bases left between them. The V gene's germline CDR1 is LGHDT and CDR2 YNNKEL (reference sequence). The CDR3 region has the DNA TGTGCCAGCAGCCAAGATCCCGGGACTGAAGCTTTCTTT. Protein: CASSQDPGTEAFF.

In DNA, the CDR3 is TGTGCCAGCAGTAGTAGCGGGGGAGCCCGCTACGAGCAGTACTTC. Translation gives CASSSSGGARYEQYF. The V gene is TRBV28, the J gene TRBJ2-7; the match to TRBD2 covers 9 bases. Looked up from germline, CDR1 is MDHEN and CDR2 is SYDVKM. V dropped 5 bases and J dropped 3; count of bases not matched to a gene: 8. This CDR3 has 15 residues.

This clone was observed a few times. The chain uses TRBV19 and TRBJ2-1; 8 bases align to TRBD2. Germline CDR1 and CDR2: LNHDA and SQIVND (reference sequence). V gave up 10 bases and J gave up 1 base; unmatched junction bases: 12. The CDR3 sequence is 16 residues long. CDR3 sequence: CATKPQLAESYNEQFF. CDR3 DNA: TGTGCCACCAAACCCCAACTAGCGGAGTCCTACAATGAGCAGTTCTTC.

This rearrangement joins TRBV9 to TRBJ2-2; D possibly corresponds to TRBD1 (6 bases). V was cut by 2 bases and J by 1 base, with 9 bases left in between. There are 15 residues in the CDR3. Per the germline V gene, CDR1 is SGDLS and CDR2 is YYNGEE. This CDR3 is CASSVVGGNTGELFF. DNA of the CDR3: TGTGCCAGCAGCGTTGTAGGGGGGAACACCGGGGAGCTGTTTTTT.

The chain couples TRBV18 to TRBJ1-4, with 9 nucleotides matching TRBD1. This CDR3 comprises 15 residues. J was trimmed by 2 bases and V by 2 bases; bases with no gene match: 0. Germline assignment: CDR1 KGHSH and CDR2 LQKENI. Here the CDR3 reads CASSPGQGTNEKLFF. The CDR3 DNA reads TGTGCCAGCTCACCAGGACAGGGGACTAATGAAAAACTGTTTTTT.

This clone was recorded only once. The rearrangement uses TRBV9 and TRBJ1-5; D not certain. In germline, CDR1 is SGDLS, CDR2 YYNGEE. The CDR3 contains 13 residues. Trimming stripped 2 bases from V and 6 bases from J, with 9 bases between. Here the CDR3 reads CASSVGGSQPQHF. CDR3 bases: TGTGCCAGCAGCGTTGGAGGAAGTCAGCCCCAGCATTTT.

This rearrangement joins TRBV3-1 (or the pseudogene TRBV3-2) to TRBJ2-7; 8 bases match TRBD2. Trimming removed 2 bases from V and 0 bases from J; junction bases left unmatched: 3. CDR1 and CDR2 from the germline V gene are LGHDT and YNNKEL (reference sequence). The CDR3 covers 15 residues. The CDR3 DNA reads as TGTGCCAGCAGCCAATTAGCGGGGAGCTCCTACGAGCAGTACTTC. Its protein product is CASSQLAGSSYEQYF.

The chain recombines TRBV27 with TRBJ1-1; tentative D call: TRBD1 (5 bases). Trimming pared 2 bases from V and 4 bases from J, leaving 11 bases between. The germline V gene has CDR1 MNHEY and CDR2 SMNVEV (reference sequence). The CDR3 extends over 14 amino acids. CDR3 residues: CASSLGWGVTEAFF. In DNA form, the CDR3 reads TGTGCCAGCAGTTTAGGGTGGGGGGTCACTGAAGCTTTCTTT.

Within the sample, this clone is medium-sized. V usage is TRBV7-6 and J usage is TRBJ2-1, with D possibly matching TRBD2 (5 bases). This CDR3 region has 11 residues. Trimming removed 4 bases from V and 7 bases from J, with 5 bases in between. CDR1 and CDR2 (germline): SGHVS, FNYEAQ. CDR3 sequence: CASSSGNEQFF. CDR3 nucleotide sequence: TGTGCCAGCAGCTCGGGGAATGAGCAGTTCTTC. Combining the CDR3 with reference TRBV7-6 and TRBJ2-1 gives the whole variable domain GAGVSQSPRYKVTKRGQDVALRCDPISGHVSLYWYRQALGQGPEFLTYFNYEAQQDKSGLPNDRFSAERPEGSISTLTIQRTEQRDSAMYRCASSSGNEQFFGPGTRLTVL.

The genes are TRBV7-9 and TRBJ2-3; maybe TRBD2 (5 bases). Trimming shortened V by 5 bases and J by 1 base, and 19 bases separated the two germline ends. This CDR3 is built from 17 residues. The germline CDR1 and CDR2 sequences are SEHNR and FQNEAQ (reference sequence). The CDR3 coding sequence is TGTGCCAGCAGCCCCGATCCACGGGATGGTGGCACAGATACGCAGTATTTT. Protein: CASSPDPRDGGTDTQYF.

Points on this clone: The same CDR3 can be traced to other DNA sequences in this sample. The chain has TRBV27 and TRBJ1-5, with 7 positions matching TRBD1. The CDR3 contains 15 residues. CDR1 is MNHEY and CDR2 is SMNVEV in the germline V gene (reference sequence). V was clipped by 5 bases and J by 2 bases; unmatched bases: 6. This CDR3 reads CASSPKGAGNQPQHF. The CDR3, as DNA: TGTGCCAGCAGTCCCAAGGGGGCAGGCAATCAGCCCCAGCATTTT.

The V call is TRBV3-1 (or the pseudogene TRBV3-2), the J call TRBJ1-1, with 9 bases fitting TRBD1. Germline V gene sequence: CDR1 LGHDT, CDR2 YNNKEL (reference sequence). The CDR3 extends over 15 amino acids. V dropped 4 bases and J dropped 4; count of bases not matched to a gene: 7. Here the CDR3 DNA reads TGTGCCAGCAGCCCTGGGACAGGGCTATCCACTGAAGCTTTCTTT. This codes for CASSPGTGLSTEAFF.

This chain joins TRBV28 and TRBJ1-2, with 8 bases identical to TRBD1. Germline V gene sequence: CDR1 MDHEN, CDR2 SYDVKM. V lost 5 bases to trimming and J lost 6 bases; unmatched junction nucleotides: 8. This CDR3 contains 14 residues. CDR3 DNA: TGTGCCAGCAGTACGACCAGGGGGCAGGATGGCTACACCTTC. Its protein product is CASSTTRGQDGYTF.

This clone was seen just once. The CDR3, as DNA: TGTGCCAGCAGCCTAAGGGGATTCCAGTACTTC. Encoded protein: CASSLRGFQYF. The chain links TRBV7-2 to TRBJ2-5; perhaps TRBD1 as D (5 bases). The V and J ends lost 5 bases and 10 bases respectively, with 11 bases between them. The CDR3 length is 11 residues. The germline CDR1 and CDR2 sequences are SGHTA and FQGNSA.

CDR3 sequence: CASSFQTSRETQYF. For the CDR3, the DNA is TGTGCCAGCAGCTTCCAGACTAGCCGCGAGACCCAGTACTTC. This chain joins TRBV7-9 and TRBJ2-5; the match to TRBD2 covers 7 bases. J was trimmed by 5 bases and V by 3 bases; bases with no gene match: 6. The CDR3 is made up of 14 amino acids. The germline V gene encodes CDR1 SEHNR and CDR2 FQNEAQ (reference sequence).

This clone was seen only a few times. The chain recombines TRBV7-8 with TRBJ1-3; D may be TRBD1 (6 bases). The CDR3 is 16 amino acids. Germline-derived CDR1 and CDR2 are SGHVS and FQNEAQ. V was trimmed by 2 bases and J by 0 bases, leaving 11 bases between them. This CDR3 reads CASSLLSTGSGNTIYF. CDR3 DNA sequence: TGTGCCAGCAGCTTACTCTCGACAGGCTCTGGAAACACCATATATTTT.

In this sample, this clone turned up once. The CDR3 nucleotides read TGTGCCAGCAGCACGCGTAAAGGGACAGGAAAGACTGAAGCTTTCTTT. It encodes CASSTRKGTGKTEAFF. The chain employs TRBV11-1 and TRBJ1-1; the match to TRBD1 covers 8 bases. With 5 bases clipped from V and 5 bases from J, the junction kept 13 bases outside the gene matches. This CDR3 comprises 16 residues. Per germline, CDR1 SGHAT and CDR2 FQDESV (reference sequence).

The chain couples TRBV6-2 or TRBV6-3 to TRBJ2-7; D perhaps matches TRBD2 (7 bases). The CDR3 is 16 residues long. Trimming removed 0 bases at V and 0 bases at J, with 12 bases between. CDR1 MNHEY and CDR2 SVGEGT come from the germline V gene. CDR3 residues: CASSYSWRGGSYEQYF. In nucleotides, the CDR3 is TGTGCCAGCAGTTACTCATGGAGGGGGGGCTCCTACGAGCAGTACTTC.

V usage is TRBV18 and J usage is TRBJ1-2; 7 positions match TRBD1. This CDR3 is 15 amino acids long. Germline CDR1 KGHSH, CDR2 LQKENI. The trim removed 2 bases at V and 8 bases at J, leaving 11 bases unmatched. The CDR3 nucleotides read TGTGCCAGCTCACCAAGAGGACAGGTCGGTGAGGGCTACACCTTC. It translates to CASSPRGQVGEGYTF. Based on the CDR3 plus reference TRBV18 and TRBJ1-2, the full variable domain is NAGVMQNPRHLVRRRGQEARLRCSPMKGHSHVYWYRQLPEEGLKFMVYLQKENIIDESGMPKERFSAEFPKEGPSILRIQQVVRGDSAAYFCASSPRGQVGEGYTFGSGTRLTVV.

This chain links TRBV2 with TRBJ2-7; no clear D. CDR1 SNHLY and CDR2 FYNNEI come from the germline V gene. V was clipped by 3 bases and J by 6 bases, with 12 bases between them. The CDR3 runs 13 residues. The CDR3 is CASSETPVGEQYF. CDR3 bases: TGTGCCAGCAGTGAGACTCCCGTGGGCGAGCAGTACTTC.